This T cell receptor beta chain was identified in a study of T cells in Graves' hyperthyroidism and ophthalmopathy. V lost 2 bases and J lost 4, with 7 bases in between. The CDR3 sequence is 13 residues long. The V gene's germline CDR1 is MNHEY and CDR2 SMNVEV (reference sequence). Researchers amplified the TCR beta CDR3 regions from RNA transcripts. The HTBI primer set was used in a first-round RT-PCR of the TCR CDR3. From the multiplex PCR reads, TCRdb called clonotypes with MiXCR, one entry per CDR3 protein. The data contain 500,000 or so distinct CDR3 sequences, roughly a sixth of them singletons.

V and J are TRBV27 and TRBJ2-3, with D hard to call. Sequences were obtained from blood. The receptor comes from a woman aged 18-30 years with Graves' ophthalmopathy. CDR3 residues: CASSLLYPDTQYF. Written as DNA, the CDR3 is TGTGCCAGCAGTTTACTCTACCCAGATACGCAGTATTTT.